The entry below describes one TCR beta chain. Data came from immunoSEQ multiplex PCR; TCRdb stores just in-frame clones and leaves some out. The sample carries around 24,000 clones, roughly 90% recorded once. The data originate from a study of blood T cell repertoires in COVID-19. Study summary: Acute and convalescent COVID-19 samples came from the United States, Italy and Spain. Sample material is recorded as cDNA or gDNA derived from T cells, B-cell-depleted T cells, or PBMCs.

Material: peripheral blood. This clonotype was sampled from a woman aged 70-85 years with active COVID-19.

The CDR3 bases are TGTGCCAGCAGCAAAGTTATCGGTTGCGGGGCGATTCAGCCCCAGCATTTT. This encodes CASSKVIGCGAIQPQHF. This chain connects TRBV21-1 to TRBJ1-5. TRBV21-1 is marked as a pseudogene. The CDR3 runs to 17 residues.